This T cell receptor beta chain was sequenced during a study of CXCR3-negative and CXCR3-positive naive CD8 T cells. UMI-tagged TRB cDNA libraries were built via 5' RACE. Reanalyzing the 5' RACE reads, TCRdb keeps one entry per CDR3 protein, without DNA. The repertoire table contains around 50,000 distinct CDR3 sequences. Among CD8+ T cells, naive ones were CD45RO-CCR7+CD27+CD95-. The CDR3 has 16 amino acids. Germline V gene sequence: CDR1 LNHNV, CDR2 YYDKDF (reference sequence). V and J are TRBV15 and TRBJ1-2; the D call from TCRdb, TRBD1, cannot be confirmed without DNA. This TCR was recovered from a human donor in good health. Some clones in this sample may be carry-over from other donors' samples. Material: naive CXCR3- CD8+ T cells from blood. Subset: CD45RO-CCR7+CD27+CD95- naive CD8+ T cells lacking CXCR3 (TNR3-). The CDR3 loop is CATSRDKVAAGYGYTF.